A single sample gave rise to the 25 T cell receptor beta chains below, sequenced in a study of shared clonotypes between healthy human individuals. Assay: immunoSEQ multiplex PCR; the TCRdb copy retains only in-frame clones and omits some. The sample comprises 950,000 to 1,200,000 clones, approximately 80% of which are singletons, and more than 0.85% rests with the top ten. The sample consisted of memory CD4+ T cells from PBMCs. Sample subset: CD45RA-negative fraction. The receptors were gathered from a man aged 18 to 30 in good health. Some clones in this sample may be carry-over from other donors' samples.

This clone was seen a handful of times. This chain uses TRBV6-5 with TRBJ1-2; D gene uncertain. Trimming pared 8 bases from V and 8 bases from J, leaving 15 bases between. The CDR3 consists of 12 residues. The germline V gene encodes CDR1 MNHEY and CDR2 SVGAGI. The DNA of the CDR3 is TGTGCCAGCCGCTACAGTTCGGGAGGCTACACCTTC. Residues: CASRYSSGGYTF.

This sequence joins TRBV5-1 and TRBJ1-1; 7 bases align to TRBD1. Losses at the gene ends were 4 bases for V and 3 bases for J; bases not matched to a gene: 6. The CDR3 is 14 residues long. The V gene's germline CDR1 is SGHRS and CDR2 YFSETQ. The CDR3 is CASSLPGGDTEAFF. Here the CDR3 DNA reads TGCGCCAGCAGCCTACCAGGGGGGGACACTGAAGCTTTCTTT.

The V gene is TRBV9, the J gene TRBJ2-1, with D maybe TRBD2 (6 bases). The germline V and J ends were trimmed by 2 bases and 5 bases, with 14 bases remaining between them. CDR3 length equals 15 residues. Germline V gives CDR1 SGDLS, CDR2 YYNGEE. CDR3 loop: CASSVAGLTHNEQFF. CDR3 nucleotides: TGTGCCAGCAGCGTGGCGGGACTGACCCACAATGAGCAGTTCTTC.

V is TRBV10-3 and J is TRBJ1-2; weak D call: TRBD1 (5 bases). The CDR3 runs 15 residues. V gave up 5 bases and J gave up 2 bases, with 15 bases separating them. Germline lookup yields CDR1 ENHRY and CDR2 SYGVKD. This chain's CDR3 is CAISQGSERNYGYTF. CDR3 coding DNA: TGTGCCATCAGTCAGGGTAGTGAGAGGAACTATGGCTACACCTTC.

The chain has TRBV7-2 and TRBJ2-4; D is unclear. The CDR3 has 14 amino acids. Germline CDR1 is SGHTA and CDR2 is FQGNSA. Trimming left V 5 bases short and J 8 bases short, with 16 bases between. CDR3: CASSPRGVRDIQYF. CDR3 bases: TGTGCCAGCAGCCCCCGTGGGGTCAGAGACATTCAGTACTTC.

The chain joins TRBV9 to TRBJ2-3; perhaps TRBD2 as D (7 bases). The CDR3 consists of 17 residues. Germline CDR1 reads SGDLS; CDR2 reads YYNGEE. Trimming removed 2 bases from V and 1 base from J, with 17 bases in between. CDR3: CASSVHAGARGTDTQYF. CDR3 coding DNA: TGTGCCAGCAGCGTTCATGCGGGGGCGCGAGGCACAGATACGCAGTATTTT.

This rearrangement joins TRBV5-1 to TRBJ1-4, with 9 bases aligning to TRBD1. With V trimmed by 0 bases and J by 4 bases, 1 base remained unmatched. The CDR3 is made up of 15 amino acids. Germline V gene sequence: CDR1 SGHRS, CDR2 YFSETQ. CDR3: CASSLGTGVNEKLFF. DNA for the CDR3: TGCGCCAGCAGCTTGGGGACAGGGGTTAATGAAAAACTGTTTTTT.

CDR3 coding DNA: TGTGCCAGCAGTTCGTCGGGCGGTAGGTACGAGCAGTACTTC. This codes for CASSSSGGRYEQYF. The chain is built from TRBV28 and TRBJ2-7; D is uncertain. CDR3 size: 14 residues. Germline V gives CDR1 MDHEN, CDR2 SYDVKM. Trimming removed 4 bases at V and 4 bases at J, with 14 bases between.

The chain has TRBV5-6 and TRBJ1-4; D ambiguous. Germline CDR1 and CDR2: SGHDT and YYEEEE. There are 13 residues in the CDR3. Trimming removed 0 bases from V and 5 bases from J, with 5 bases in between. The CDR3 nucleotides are TGTGCCAGCAGCTTGGGGCTGAATGAAAAACTGTTTTTT. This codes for CASSLGLNEKLFF.

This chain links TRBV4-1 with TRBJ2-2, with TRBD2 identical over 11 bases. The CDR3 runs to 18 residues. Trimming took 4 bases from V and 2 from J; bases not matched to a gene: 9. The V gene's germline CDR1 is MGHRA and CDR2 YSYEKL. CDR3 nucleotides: TGCGCCAGCAGCCTCCAATCGGGACTAGCGGCAAACACCGGGGAGCTGTTTTTT. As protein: CASSLQSGLAANTGELFF.

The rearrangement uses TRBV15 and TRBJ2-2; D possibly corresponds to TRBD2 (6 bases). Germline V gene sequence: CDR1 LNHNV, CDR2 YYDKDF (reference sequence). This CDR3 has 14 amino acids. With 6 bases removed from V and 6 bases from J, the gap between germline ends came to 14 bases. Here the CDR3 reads CATRWTTSPGELFF. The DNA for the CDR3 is TGTGCCACCAGGTGGACTACCTCCCCCGGGGAGCTGTTTTTT.

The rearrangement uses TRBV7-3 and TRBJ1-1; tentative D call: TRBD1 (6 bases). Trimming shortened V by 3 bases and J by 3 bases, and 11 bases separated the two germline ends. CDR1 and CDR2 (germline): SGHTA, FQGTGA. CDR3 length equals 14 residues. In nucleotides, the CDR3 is TGTGCCAGCAGCTTCGACAGGTGGGACACTGAAGCTTTCTTT. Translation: CASSFDRWDTEAFF.

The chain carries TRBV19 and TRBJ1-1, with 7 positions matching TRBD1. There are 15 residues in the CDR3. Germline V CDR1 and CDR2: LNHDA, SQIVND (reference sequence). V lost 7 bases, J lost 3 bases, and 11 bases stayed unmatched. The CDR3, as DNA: TGTGCCAGTACCGGGACCTCAGGGGGTGACACTGAAGCTTTCTTT. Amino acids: CASTGTSGGDTEAFF. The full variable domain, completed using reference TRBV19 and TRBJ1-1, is DGGITQSPKYLFRKEGQNVTLSCEQNLNHDAMYWYRQDPGQGLRLIYYSQIVNDFQKGDIAEGYSVSREKKESFPLTVTSAQKNPTAFYLCASTGTSGGDTEAFFGQGTRLTVV.

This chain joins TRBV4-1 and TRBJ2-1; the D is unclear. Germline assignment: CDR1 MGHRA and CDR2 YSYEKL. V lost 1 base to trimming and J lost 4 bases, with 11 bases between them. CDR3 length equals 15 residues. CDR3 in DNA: TGCGCCAGCAGCCAAGCATTTGCCTTATACAATGAGCAGTTCTTC. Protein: CASSQAFALYNEQFF.

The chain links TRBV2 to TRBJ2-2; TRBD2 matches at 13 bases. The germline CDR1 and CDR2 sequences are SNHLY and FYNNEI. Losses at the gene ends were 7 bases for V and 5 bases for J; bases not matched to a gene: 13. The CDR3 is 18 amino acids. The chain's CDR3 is CASKEHLGTSGATGELFF. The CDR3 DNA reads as TGTGCCAGCAAAGAACACCTGGGGACTAGCGGGGCTACCGGGGAGCTGTTTTTT.

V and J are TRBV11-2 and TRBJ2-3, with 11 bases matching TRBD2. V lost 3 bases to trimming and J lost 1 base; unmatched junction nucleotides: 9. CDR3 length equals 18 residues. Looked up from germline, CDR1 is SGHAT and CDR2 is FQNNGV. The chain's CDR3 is CASSFLAGGALGTDTQYF. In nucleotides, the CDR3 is TGTGCCAGCAGCTTTCTAGCGGGAGGAGCTCTCGGCACAGATACGCAGTATTTT.

CDR3 protein: CASSPIGTGKNTEAFF. CDR3 DNA: TGTGCCAGCAGCCCCATAGGGACAGGAAAGAACACTGAAGCTTTCTTT. The chain is built from TRBV4-2 and TRBJ1-1; 8 bases map to TRBD1. The CDR3 runs to 16 residues. Germline CDR1 and CDR2: LGHNA and YNFKEQ. V was clipped by 4 bases and J by 1 base; unmatched bases: 8.

The DNA for the CDR3 is TGTGCCAGCAGCTCCCTCTTTGGGAATGAGCAGTTCTTC. It encodes CASSSLFGNEQFF. The gene calls are TRBV11-3 and TRBJ2-1; no reliable D call. The V end lost 4 bases, the J end lost 7 bases, and 11 bases lay between the germline ends. The CDR3 covers 13 residues. Germline V gene sequence: CDR1 SGHNT, CDR2 YENEEA.

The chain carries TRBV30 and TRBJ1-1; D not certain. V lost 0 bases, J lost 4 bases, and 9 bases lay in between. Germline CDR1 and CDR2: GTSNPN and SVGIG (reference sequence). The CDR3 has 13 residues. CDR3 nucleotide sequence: TGTGCCTGGAGTGTATCGGAGGGCACTGAAGCTTTCTTT. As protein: CAWSVSEGTEAFF.

CDR3 in amino acids: CASSYDRRETQYF. The CDR3 DNA is TGTGCCAGCAGCTACGACAGGAGAGAGACCCAGTACTTC. The V and J genes are TRBV7-3 and TRBJ2-5; D might be TRBD1 (6 bases). The CDR3 runs 13 residues. Between the trimmed V and J ends, which lost 4 bases and 4 bases, there was a span of 10 bases. The V gene's germline CDR1 is SGHTA and CDR2 FQGTGA.

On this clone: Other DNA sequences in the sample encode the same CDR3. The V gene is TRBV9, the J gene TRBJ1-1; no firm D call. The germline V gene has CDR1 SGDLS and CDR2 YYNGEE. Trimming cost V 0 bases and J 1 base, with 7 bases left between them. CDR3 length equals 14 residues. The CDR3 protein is CASSVGRANTEAFF. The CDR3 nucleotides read TGTGCCAGCAGCGTAGGTAGGGCGAACACTGAAGCTTTCTTT.

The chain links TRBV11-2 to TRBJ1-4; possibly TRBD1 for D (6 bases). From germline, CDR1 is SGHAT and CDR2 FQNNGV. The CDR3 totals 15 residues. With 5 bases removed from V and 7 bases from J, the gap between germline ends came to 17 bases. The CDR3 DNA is TGTGCCAGCAGCCTACTAGGGGGAACGGGTGAAAAACTGTTTTTT. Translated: CASSLLGGTGEKLFF.

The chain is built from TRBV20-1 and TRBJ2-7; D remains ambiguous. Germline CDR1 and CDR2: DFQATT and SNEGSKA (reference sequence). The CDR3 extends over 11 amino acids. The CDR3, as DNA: TGCAGCCCACGGAGCTCCTACGAGCAGTACTTC. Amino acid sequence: CSPRSSYEQYF.

The CDR3 reads CASSQSYNGKDTQYF. The CDR3 bases are TGCGCCAGCAGCCAAAGTTACAACGGAAAAGATACGCAGTATTTT. V gene TRBV4-3 combines with J gene TRBJ2-3; D is undetermined. The germline V gene encodes CDR1 LGHNA and CDR2 YSLEER. CDR3 length: 15 residues. V lost 2 bases to trimming and J lost 5 bases, with 14 bases between them.

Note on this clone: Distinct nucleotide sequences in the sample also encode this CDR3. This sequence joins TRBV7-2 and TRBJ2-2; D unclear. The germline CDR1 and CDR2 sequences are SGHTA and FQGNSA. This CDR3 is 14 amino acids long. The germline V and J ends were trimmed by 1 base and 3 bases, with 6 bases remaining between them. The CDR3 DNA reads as TGTGCCAGCAGCTTAGTAAGGGACACCGGGGAGCTGTTTTTT. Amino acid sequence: CASSLVRDTGELFF.